A few counts support the clone carrying this T cell receptor (beta chain). Its antigen is unidentified. Unique molecular identifiers were present in the TCR beta cDNA libraries. One entry per CDR3 protein, called by TCRdb with MiXCR from the PCR reads. The profile shows roughly 800,000 distinct CDR3 sequences, about 53% of them singletons. This entry is derived from a study of post-analysis software for immune sequencing data. Looking at the study overall: The disease courses covered relapsing-remitting, secondary progressive and progressive-relapsing multiple sclerosis. Study-wide results and limits: The normalized Chao1 diversity of multiple sclerosis patients was significantly lower than that of controls. Patients had higher frequencies than controls of about five TRBV segments, including TRBV5-6, TRBV5-1 and TRBV20-1. The F measure placed samples prepared in the same batch into strongly shared clusters.

In germline, CDR1 is DFQATT, CDR2 SNEGSKA (reference sequence). This CDR3 has 14 residues. Trimming left V 1 base short and J 8 bases short, with 14 bases between. The clonotype comes from a girl under 18 with multiple sclerosis. Sequencing was done on a sample of blood. V usage is TRBV20-1 and J usage is TRBJ1-4; possible D gene TRBD1, 6 bases. CDR3 coding DNA: TGCAGTGCTAGAGTTGGGACATTTAAGGAAAAACTGTTTTTT. It specifies CSARVGTFKEKLFF.